Sequencing of this T cell receptor beta chain was carried out in a study of human T cells and chemical hapten exposure. Whole-study context: The study traced per-sample TCR yield variation mainly to small differences in pooled library volumes. Findings and limits, study-wide: DPC sensitization did not alter TCRs above 1 in 1000 frequency.

Germline CDR1 and CDR2: LNHNV and YYDKDF (reference sequence). This CDR3 region has 16 residues. V was clipped by 0 bases and J by 7 bases, with 16 bases between them. Time point here: healthy volunteer bleed at 6 weeks. Total RNA was isolated from whole blood that had not been fractionated. As the library was built, unique molecular identifiers were attached to individual cDNA molecules. TCRdb independently ran MiXCR on the RACE reads; one entry per CDR3 protein. The sample comprises tens of thousands of distinct CDR3 sequences, approximately 8.6% of which are singletons, and 1.5% rests with the top ten. Points on this clonotype: Antigen: not known.

This clonotype originated in a male donor in good health. Some clones in this sample may be carry-over from other donors' samples. The rearrangement uses TRBV15 and TRBJ2-4; the D is unclear. Sequenced material: whole blood. CDR3 residues: CATSRDEASGRNIQYF. CDR3 coding DNA: TGTGCCACCAGCAGAGATGAGGCTAGTGGGCGTAACATTCAGTACTTC.